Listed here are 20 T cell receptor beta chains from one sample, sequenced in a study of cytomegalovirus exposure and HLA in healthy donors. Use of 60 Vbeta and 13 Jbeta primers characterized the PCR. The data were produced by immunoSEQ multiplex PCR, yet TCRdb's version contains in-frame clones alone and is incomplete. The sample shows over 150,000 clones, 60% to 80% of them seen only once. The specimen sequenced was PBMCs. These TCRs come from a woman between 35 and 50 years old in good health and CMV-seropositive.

The CDR3 is CASSSATSGSTDTQYF. Here the CDR3 DNA reads TGCGCCAGCAGCAGCGCAACTAGCGGGAGCACAGATACGCAGTATTTT. This chain connects TRBV5-1 to TRBJ2-3; 9 bases map to TRBD2. V was clipped by 4 bases and J by 0 bases; unmatched bases: 6. Germline V gene sequence: CDR1 SGHRS, CDR2 YFSETQ. This CDR3 is built from 16 residues. Full variable domain (missing parts from reference TRBV5-1 and TRBJ2-3): KAGVTQTPRYLIKTRGQQVTLSCSPISGHRSVSWYQQTPGQGLQFLFEYFSETQRNKGNFPGRFSGRQFSNSRSEMNVSTLELGDSALYLCASSSATSGSTDTQYFGPGTRLTVL.

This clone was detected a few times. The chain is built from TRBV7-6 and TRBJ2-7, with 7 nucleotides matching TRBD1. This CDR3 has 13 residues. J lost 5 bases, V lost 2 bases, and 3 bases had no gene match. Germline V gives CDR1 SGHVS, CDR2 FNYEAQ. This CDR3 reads CASSLSQGDEQYF. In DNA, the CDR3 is TGTGCCAGCAGCTTATCCCAGGGGGACGAGCAGTACTTC. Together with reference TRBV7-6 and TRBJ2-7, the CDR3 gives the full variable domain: GAGVSQSPRYKVTKRGQDVALRCDPISGHVSLYWYRQALGQGPEFLTYFNYEAQQDKSGLPNDRFSAERPEGSISTLTIQRTEQRDSAMYRCASSLSQGDEQYFGPGTRLTVT.

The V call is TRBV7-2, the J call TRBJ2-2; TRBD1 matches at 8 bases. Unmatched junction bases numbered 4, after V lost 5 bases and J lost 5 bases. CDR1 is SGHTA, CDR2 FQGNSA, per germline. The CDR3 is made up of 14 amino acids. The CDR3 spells CASSPRQGTGELFF. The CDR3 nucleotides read TGTGCCAGCAGCCCCCGACAGGGGACCGGGGAGCTGTTTTTT.

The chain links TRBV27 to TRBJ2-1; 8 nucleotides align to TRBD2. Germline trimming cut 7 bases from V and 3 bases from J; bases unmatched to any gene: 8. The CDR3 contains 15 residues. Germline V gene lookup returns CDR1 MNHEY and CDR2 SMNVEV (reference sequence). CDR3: CASTLIAGFYNEQFF. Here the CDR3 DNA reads TGTGCCAGCACCCTCATAGCGGGATTCTACAATGAGCAGTTCTTC.

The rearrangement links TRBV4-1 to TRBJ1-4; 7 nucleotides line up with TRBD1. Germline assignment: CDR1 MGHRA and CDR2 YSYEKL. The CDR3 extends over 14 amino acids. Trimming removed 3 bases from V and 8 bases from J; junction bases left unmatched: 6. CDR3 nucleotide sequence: TGCGCCAGCAGCCATCCTGACAGGGTCGAAAAACTGTTTTTT. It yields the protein CASSHPDRVEKLFF.

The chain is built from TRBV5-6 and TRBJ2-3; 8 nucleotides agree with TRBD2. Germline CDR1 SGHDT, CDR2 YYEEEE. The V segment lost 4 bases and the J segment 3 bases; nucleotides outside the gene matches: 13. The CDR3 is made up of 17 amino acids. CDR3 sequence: CASSKPGGGGNTDTQYF. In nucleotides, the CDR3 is TGTGCCAGCAGCAAACCCGGGGGGGGTGGCAATACAGATACGCAGTATTTT.

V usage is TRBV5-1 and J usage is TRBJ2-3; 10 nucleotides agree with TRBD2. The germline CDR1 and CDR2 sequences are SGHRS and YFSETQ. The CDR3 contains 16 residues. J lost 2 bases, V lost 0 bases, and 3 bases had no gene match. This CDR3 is CASSLGLAGDTDTQYF. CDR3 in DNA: TGCGCCAGCAGCTTGGGCCTAGCGGGGGACACAGATACGCAGTATTTT.

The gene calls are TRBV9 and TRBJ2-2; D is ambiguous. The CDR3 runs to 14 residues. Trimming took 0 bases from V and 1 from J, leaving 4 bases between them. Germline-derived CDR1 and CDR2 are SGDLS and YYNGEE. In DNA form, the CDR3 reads TGTGCCAGCAGCGTAGGAGGGAACACCGGGGAGCTGTTTTTT. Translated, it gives CASSVGGNTGELFF.

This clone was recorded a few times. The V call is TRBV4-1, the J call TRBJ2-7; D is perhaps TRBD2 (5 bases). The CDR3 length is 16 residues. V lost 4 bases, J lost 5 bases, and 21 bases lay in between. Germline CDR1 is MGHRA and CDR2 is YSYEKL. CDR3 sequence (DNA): TGCGCCAGCAGCCGAATGGGCGCCGGAGGCGGTGACGAGCAGTACTTC. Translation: CASSRMGAGGGDEQYF.

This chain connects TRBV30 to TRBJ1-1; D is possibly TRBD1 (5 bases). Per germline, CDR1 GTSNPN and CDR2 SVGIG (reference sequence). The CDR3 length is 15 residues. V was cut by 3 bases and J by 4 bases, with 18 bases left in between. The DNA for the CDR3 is TGTGCCTGGAGCCTAAGGGGCAGGGCGACCACTGAAGCTTTCTTT. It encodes CAWSLRGRATTEAFF.

The CDR3 DNA reads TGTGCCAGTAGTATAACAGGGGACTACGAGCAGTACTTC. It translates to CASSITGDYEQYF. The rearrangement uses TRBV19 and TRBJ2-7; 7 nucleotides line up with TRBD1. Germline values: CDR1 LNHDA, CDR2 SQIVND (reference sequence). J was trimmed by 3 bases and V by 2 bases; bases with no gene match: 1. The CDR3 is 13 amino acids.

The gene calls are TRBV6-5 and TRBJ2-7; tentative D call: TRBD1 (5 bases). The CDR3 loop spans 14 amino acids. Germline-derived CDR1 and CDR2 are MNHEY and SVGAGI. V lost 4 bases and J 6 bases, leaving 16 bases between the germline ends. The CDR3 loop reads CASSLNRGTAEQYF. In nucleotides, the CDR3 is TGTGCCAGCAGTTTGAATAGGGGAACAGCCGAGCAGTACTTC.

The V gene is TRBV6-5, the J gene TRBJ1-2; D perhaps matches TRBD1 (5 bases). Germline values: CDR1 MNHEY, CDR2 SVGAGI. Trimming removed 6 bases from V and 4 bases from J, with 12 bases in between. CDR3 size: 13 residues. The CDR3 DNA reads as TGTGCCAGCAGGCCGAGGGGACTCTATGGCTACACCTTC. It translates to CASRPRGLYGYTF.

CDR3 region: CASSVAERLTDTQYF. The CDR3, as DNA: TGTGCCAGCAGCGTAGCCGAGCGGCTCACAGATACGCAGTATTTT. This sequence joins TRBV9 and TRBJ2-3, with D possibly matching TRBD2 (5 bases). Trimming removed 0 bases from V and 2 bases from J, with 10 bases in between. CDR1 is SGDLS and CDR2 is YYNGEE in the germline V gene. CDR3 length: 15 residues.

The CDR3 protein is CASSPTRLDNEQFF. The CDR3 DNA follows: TGTGCCAGCAGCCCGACTAGATTGGACAATGAGCAGTTCTTC. This chain joins TRBV7-2 and TRBJ2-1; the D gene is possibly TRBD2 (6 bases). Germline lookup yields CDR1 SGHTA and CDR2 FQGNSA. The V end lost 5 bases, the J end lost 5 bases, and 13 bases lay between the germline ends. The CDR3 covers 14 residues.

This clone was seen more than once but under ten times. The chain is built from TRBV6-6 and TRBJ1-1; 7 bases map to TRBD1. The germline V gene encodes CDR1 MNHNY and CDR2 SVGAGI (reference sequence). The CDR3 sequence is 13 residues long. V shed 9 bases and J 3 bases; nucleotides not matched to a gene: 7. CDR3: CASPLTGDTEAFF. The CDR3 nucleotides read TGTGCCAGTCCCCTAACAGGGGACACTGAAGCTTTCTTT.

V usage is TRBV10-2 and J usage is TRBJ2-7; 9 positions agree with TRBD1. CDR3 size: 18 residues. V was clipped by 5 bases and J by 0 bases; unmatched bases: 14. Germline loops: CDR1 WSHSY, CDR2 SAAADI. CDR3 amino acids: CASSRNSGTGRNSYEQYF. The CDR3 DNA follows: TGCGCCAGCAGTCGTAACTCCGGGACAGGGAGGAACTCCTACGAGCAGTACTTC.

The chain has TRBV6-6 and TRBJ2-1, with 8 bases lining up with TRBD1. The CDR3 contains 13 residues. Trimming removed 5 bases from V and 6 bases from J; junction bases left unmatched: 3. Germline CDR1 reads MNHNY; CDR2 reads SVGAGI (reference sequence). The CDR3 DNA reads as TGTGCCAGCAGTACGGACAGGGTCAATGAGCAGTTCTTC. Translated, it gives CASSTDRVNEQFF.

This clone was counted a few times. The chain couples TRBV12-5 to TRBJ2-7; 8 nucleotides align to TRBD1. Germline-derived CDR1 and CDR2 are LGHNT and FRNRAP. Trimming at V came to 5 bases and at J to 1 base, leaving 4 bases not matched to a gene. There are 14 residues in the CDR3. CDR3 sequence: CASGGTGLSYEQYF. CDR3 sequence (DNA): TGTGCTAGTGGTGGGACAGGTCTATCCTACGAGCAGTACTTC.

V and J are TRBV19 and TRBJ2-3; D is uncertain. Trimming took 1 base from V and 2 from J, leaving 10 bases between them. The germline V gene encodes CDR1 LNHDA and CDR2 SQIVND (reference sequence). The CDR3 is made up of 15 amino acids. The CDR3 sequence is CASSIVSGTTDTQYF. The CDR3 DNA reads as TGTGCCAGTAGTATAGTCTCAGGAACCACAGATACGCAGTATTTT. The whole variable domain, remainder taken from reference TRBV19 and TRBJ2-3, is DGGITQSPKYLFRKEGQNVTLSCEQNLNHDAMYWYRQDPGQGLRLIYYSQIVNDFQKGDIAEGYSVSREKKESFPLTVTSAQKNPTAFYLCASSIVSGTTDTQYFGPGTRLTVL.